This T cell receptor beta chain originates from a study of shared clonotypes between healthy human individuals (TCRdb year 2020). Turning to the overall study: The cohort included three men and two women between 18 and 49 years of age. Blood TCR repertoires of roughly five healthy adults were deeply sequenced to estimate repertoire size and the extent of clonotype sharing between individuals. To increase sequencing depth and limit assay-specific biases, TCR repertoire library preparation and sequencing were carried out by different laboratories using diverse techniques. For each donor, three plates each were used for CD4 naive and CD4 memory, two plates were used for CD8 naive, and one plate was used for CD8 memory. Leukapheresis yielded between about 0.94 and 8.9 billion PBMCs per donor. The study at large found these results: Clonotypes shared by all four sorted-subset donors showed higher generation probabilities than non-shared clonotypes. Incomplete sequencing was indicated by rarefaction of sorted-subset datasets, despite the large sequencing depth. Sampling was restricted to blood, and TCR repertoires in tissue are likely to differ from TCR repertoires in blood. The small number of donors limited the genetic and exposure-history diversity represented. Based on pairwise subsampling, the degree of clonotype sharing among donors was expected to be affected by sequencing depth. Larger estimated clonotype richness was generally found for naive subsets than for memory subsets. Across a handful of donors, about 4.5% of naive CD4, approximately 4% of naive CD8, approximately 2.5% of memory CD4, and around 0.4% of memory CD8 clonotypes were shared.

CD8 naive samples consisted of CD45RO-negative cells that were positively selected for CCR7, yielding a CD45RA+CCR7+ population without TemRA cells. The donors were healthy, HIV-negative adults with no recently reported acute infections or vaccinations. All donors were Caucasian adults living in Nashville, Tennessee, USA. Blood was collected by leukapheresis, and PBMCs were isolated by Ficoll-Histopaque density gradient centrifugation and then cryopreserved in liquid nitrogen vapor phase. Analytical flow cytometry was used to check the purity and quantity of each magnetically sorted T cell population. From each sorted fraction, genomic DNA was isolated and quantified by UV absorbance on a Nanodrop 2000c. On this clone: The antigen it recognizes is unknown. Base quality data are lacking; no much larger clone is found one base away.

The CDR3 numbers 16 residues from cysteine through phenylalanine. Only the CDR3 region is kept as DNA, spanning 48 bases read in frame from base 1. From a lookup of the germline V gene (reference sequence), CDR1 and CDR2 are SEHNR and FQNEAQ. The trim is 5 bases for V and 7 bases for J, with a gap of 24 bases between the germline ends. Using the deep immunoSEQ assay, multiplex PCR amplified TCR CDR3 regions from genomic DNA. Genomic DNA extracted from each cell subset was distributed evenly over all wells of several immunoSEQ 96-well plates, and each plate served as one replicate. Each replicate PCR for sorted subsets received about 0.2 ug genomic DNA, equal to roughly 29,000 T cell genomes. The purified libraries were quantified using a Qubit 3.0 fluorometer, sized with a Bioanalyzer 2100, and then quantified again using the KAPA Library Quantification kit. Every immunoSEQ 96-well plate was sequenced on a dedicated single-read 150-cycle Illumina NextSeq 550 flow cell. As for the authors' bioinformatics: Because only junctional sequences without quality scores were contained in the immunoSEQ output, filtering matching that applied to full-length reads could not be performed. Sequences were annotated with PyIR, a Python wrapper for IgBLAST v1.9, using IMGT germline references to assign V/J genes and CDR3. Reads were filtered out if the reads had weak V/J assignments (E-value above 1e-6), no CDR3, stop codons, out-of-frame junctions, or ambiguous translated residues. V3J clonotypes were defined as sequences sharing the same inferred V gene, J gene, and CDR3 amino acid sequence. To compute the percentage overlap between repertoires, the number of shared unique clonotypes was divided by the size of the smaller repertoire. Repertoire richness was assessed with RTK rarefaction, the Chao1 estimator, and Recon v2.1 estimates of unobserved clonotypes. Generation probabilities were computed with OLGA for all TCRbeta clonotypes obtained by the gDNA method from several donors. TCRdb mirrors the immuneACCESS table, restricted to in-frame sequences. Some clones are absent from its copies; in checked studies, under half trace to an unresolved V gene, and the reason for the others is unknown. The DNA was the basis for D and trimming; V, J and clone size are from that table. This sample holds hundreds of thousands of clones; around 93% were observed only once. The ten top clones hold about 25% of the sample.

The sample consisted of naive CD8+ T cells sorted from blood. Sample cell subset or site, as interpreted from the label and publication: CD45RA+CCR7+. The chain was built from TRBV7-9 and TRBJ2-7; the D region possibly corresponds to TRBD1 (7 bases align). This sequence originates from a man in his thirties or forties in good health. The base sequence is TGTGCCAGCAGCAACTTGGGGGGACAGCAGCCTTGGGAGCAGTACTTC. Its amino acids are CASSNLGGQQPWEQYF.